The rows below give T cell receptor beta chains drawn from one sample of a study of cytomegalovirus exposure and HLA in healthy donors. Method: immunoSEQ multiplex PCR; TCRdb's copy keeps in-frame clones and lacks some. The sample lists about 100,000 clones, over 75% occurring once. Sample: PBMCs. Receptors were obtained from a woman aged 18-30 years in good health and CMV-seronegative. The CDR3 runs from the conserved cysteine through the conserved F or W. D genes are given only for firm matches. The size field is filled for only some rows; it gives once, few, many or a size class.

TGCGCCAGCAGCCAACTAGCGCAAGAGACCCAGTACTTC,CASSQLAQETQYF,NA,TRBV5-1,TRBD2,TRBJ2-5
TGTGCCAGCAGTGACGGACTAGCGGGGGGGCCAGATACGCAGTATTTT,CASSDGLAGGPDTQYF,many,TRBV6-4,TRBD2,TRBJ2-3
TGTGCCAGCAGCCTTGCGGGGGGTAGGGGCAATGAGCAGTTCTTC,CASSLAGGRGNEQFF,NA,TRBV13,TRBD2,TRBJ2-1
TGCAGCGTTGTGGGGCGAACCTCCTACGAGCAGTACTTC,CSVVGRTSYEQYF,NA,TRBV29-1,NA,TRBJ2-7
TGCGCCAGCAGCCAGGGAGACTTGGAGACCCAGTACTTC,CASSQGDLETQYF,NA,TRBV4-1,NA,TRBJ2-5
TGTGCCAGTAGTATCACAGGATCCGGACGGGAACTGTTTTTT,CASSITGSGRELFF,NA,TRBV19,NA,TRBJ1-4
TGTGCCAGCAGCACCGTGGGCAGGGGTCCTTTAGATAGCAATCAGCCCCAGCATTTT,CASSTVGRGPLDSNQPQHF,once,TRBV7-9,NA,TRBJ1-5
TGTGCCAGTAGTCCGAAGACAGGGAGGAACTATGGCTACACCTTC,CASSPKTGRNYGYTF,NA,TRBV19,TRBD1,TRBJ1-2
TGCGCCAGCAGCCCTGGGGGGTATCAGCCCCAGCATTTT,CASSPGGYQPQHF,NA,TRBV4-1,NA,TRBJ1-5
TGTGCCAGCAGTGATGGAGTTACGGGACAGTACTTC,CASSDGVTGQYF,NA,TRBV6-1,NA,TRBJ2-7
TGTGCAACCTCGGGGGGGCAGGCAGAGACCCAGTACTTC,CATSGGQAETQYF,NA,TRBV11-2,TRBD2,TRBJ2-5
TGTGCCAGCAGCTTAGCGTTGGACAGTACCTACGAGCAGTACTTC,CASSLALDSTYEQYF,NA,TRBV7-6,NA,TRBJ2-7
TGTGCCAGCAGAAAGACGGGGGGGTCTCCGGGGGAGCAGTACTTC,CASRKTGGSPGEQYF,NA,TRBV6-1,TRBD2,TRBJ2-7
TGTGCCAGCAGCCCGATGACAGGAACCGAGCAGTACTTC,CASSPMTGTEQYF,NA,TRBV5-5,NA,TRBJ2-7